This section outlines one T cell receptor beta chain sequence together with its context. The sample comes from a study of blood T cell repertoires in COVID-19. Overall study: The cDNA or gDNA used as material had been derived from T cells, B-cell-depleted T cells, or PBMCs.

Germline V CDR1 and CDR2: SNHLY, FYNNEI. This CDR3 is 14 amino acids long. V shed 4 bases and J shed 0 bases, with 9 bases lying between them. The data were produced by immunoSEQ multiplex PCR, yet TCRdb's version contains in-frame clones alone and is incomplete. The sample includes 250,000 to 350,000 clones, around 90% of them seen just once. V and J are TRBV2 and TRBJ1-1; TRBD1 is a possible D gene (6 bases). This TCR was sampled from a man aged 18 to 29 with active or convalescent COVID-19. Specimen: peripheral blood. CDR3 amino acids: CASSGQVMNTEAFF. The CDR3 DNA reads TGTGCCAGCAGTGGACAGGTAATGAACACTGAAGCTTTCTTT.